This TCR beta chain was observed in a study of cytomegalovirus exposure and HLA in healthy donors. The CDR3 is 13 residues long. Germline CDR1 SGHDN, CDR2 FVKESK. V dropped 1 base and J dropped 8 bases, with 11 bases sitting between them. Concerning this clone itself: What it binds is not known.

The PCR ran on 60 Vbeta and 13 Jbeta primers. Produced via immunoSEQ multiplex PCR; TCRdb's table is partial and in-frame only. The sample consists of tens of thousands of clones, 65% to 70% of them appearing once. Study observations and caveats: Indistinguishable V segments such as TRBV6-2 and TRBV6-3 were excluded.

This clonotype was obtained from a woman aged 30 to 39 in good health and CMV-seronegative. Sequenced input: PBMCs. This chain joins TRBV14 and TRBJ1-2; D uncertain. The CDR3 DNA follows: TGTGCCAGCAGCCAAGGACAACTTAGGGGCTACACCTTC. Its translation is CASSQGQLRGYTF.